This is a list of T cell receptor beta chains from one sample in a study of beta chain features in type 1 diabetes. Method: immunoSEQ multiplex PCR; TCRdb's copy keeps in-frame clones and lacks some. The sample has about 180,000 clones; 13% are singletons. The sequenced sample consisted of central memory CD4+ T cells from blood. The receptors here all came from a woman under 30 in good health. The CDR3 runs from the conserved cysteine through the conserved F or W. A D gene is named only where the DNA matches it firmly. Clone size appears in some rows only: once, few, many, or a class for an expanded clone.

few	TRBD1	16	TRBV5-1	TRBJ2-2	CASRPRQGAVSGELFF	TGCGCCAGCAGGCCGCGACAGGGGGCCGTCTCCGGGGAGCTGTTTTTT
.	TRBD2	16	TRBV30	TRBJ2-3	CAWSPGLAGGGDTQYF	TGTGCCTGGAGTCCGGGACTAGCGGGAGGAGGGGATACGCAGTATTTT
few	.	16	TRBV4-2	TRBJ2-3	CASSQDQAARGDTQYF	TGTGCCAGCAGCCAAGATCAGGCGGCCCGCGGGGATACGCAGTATTTT
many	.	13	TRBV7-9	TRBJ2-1	CASSFQGNNEQFF	TGTGCCAGCAGCTTCCAGGGTAACAATGAGCAGTTCTTC
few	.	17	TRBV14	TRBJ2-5	CASSQEGGPLPQETQYF	TGTGCCAGCAGCCAAGAAGGTGGGCCGCTTCCCCAAGAGACCCAGTACTTC
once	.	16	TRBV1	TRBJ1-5	CTSSQDRGNSNQPQHF	TGCACCAGCAGCCAAGATAGGGGAAATAGCAATCAGCCCCAGCATTTT
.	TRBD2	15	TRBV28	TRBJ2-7	CASSSGLAGVFEQYF	TGTGCCAGCAGTTCGGGACTAGCGGGAGTTTTTGAGCAGTACTTC
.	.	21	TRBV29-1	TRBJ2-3	CSAIRTANSTPRKQGTDTQYF	TGCAGCGCCATACGGACAGCGAATTCTACACCGAGAAAACAAGGCACAGATACGCAGTATTTT
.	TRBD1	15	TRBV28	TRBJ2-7	CASSPSGTAYYEQYF	TGTGCCAGCAGCCCTTCCGGGACAGCCTACTACGAGCAGTACTTC
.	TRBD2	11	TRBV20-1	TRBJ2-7	CSATSGTAQYF	TGCAGTGCTACTAGCGGGACAGCGCAGTACTTC
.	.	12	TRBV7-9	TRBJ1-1	CASSRQNTEAFF	TGTGCCAGCAGCCGACAGAACACTGAAGCTTTCTTT